This TCR beta chain was profiled in a study of blood T cell repertoires in COVID-19. Study in general: PBMCs, B-cell-depleted T cells, or T cells were the source of the cDNA or gDNA that made up the material.

As originally analysed: Scientists estimated how many nucleated cells there were by amplifying reference gene primers. Data came from immunoSEQ multiplex PCR; TCRdb stores just in-frame clones and leaves some out. The V and J calls and clone size were taken over from that table, and D and trimming were inferred from the DNA. The sample contains under 150,000 clones, 87% of which appear only once. In germline, CDR1 is LNHNV, CDR2 YYDKDF (reference sequence). This CDR3 contains 14 residues. With 0 bases removed from V and 4 bases from J, the gap between germline ends came to 9 bases. Sequenced material: peripheral blood. The TCR was taken from a man aged 50 or older with active COVID-19. The V gene is TRBV15, the J gene TRBJ1-2; possibly TRBD1 for D (6 bases). The CDR3 sequence: CATSRDRGTYGYTF. In DNA form, the CDR3 reads TGTGCCACCAGCAGAGACAGGGGCACCTATGGCTACACCTTC.